This T cell receptor beta chain was identified in a study of blood T cells in healthy people across ages. About the research overall: About one barcoded beta molecule per two T cells was the capture yield of template switching. Whole-study findings and limits: There was no known CMV status for donors, so expanded clonotype changes were possibly confounded.

Germline assignment: CDR1 SEHNR and CDR2 FQNEAQ (reference sequence). V was trimmed by 3 bases and J by 1 base, leaving 11 bases between them. The CDR3 consists of 15 residues. Regarding this clonotype: Its specificity is not known.

Total RNA amounts of at least 6 micrograms were extracted per sample. A J-beta primer mix and a sample-barcoded 5' primer were used in a second PCR of roughly 7 to 12 cycles. TCRdb re-derived calls from the 5' RACE reads in MiXCR, one entry per CDR3 protein. This sample has about 680,000 distinct CDR3 sequences; around half occur once, and the top ten carry about a third. The sequence was obtained from an older woman in good health. The sequencing input was blood. V is TRBV7-9 and J is TRBJ2-3, with D unresolved. The chain's CDR3 is CASSFGLVGTDTQYF. The CDR3 DNA sequence: TGTGCCAGCAGCTTCGGGCTAGTAGGCACAGATACGCAGTATTTT.